This TCR beta chain was sequenced in a study of OX40 agonist ivuxolimab in advanced cancers. Study as a whole: Having had anti-PD-1, anti-PD-L1 or anti-CTLA-4 therapy before was allowed, and roughly 40% had some.

Sequenced by immunoSEQ multiplex PCR; TCRdb stores in-frame clones only, minus some. The sample has tens of thousands of clones, about 87% seen once. Study-level findings and limits: Compared with CD4+, CD8+ T cells on average had more expanded clones.

The germline gives CDR1 SGHTA, CDR2 FQGNSA. There are 12 residues in the CDR3. Trimming took off 3 bases at V and 5 bases at J, with 7 bases between the two ends. Of note for this clone: Its antigen is currently unknown.

The receptor was derived from an adult with an advanced solid tumor such as melanoma, head and neck, liver or kidney cancer. This specimen was CD4+ or CD8+ T cells sorted from blood, taken in a trial of the OX40 agonist ivuxolimab. The chain has TRBV7-2 and TRBJ2-5; no reliable D call. DNA of the CDR3: TGTGCCAGCAGCTTCCTGAGGGAGACCCAGTACTTC. Translating gives CASSFLRETQYF.